The 5 T cell receptor beta chains below come from one sample, sequenced in a study of blood T cell repertoires in COVID-19. Only in-frame clones appear in the TCRdb table, and some are missing; sequencing was by immunoSEQ multiplex PCR. The table has tens of thousands of clones, about 92% seen once. Sequencing was done on a sample of peripheral blood. Source of these receptors: a man aged 18-30 years with COVID-19, enrolled during active disease.

This clone is a singleton in its sample. The chain uses TRBV14 and TRBJ2-7; possible D gene TRBD2, 6 bases. V was clipped by 2 bases and J by 7 bases, with 27 bases between them. The germline V gene has CDR1 SGHDN and CDR2 FVKESK. The CDR3 spans 18 residues. The CDR3 reads CASSQTWWDPRGGGEQYF. CDR3 nucleotide sequence: TGTGCCAGCAGCCAAACTTGGTGGGACCCAAGGGGAGGAGGTGAGCAGTACTTC.

J is TRBJ1-5 and V is TRBV27; 12 positions match TRBD1. V gave up 1 base and J gave up 6 bases; unmatched junction bases: 4. The CDR3 has 16 residues. Germline CDR1 MNHEY, CDR2 SMNVEV (reference sequence). The CDR3, as DNA: TGTGCCAGCAGTTTATTGGGACAGGGGGCGACTCAGCCCCAGCATTTT. Amino acid sequence: CASSLLGQGATQPQHF.

The chain employs TRBV23-1 and TRBJ2-3, with TRBD1 matching over 9 bases. TRBV23-1 qualifies as an ORF whose function is uncertain. V was pared by 4 bases and J by 3 bases, with 2 bases of the junction left unmatched. The CDR3 has 14 residues. The CDR3 DNA reads as TGCGCCAGCAGTCGAGACAGGGGGACAGATACGCAGTATTTT. Translation: CASSRDRGTDTQYF.

This rearrangement joins TRBV5-8 to TRBJ2-1; 11 bases match TRBD2. V lost 0 bases to trimming and J lost 4 bases; unmatched junction nucleotides: 0. The germline V gene has CDR1 SGHTS and CDR2 YDEGEE. The CDR3 totals 15 residues. Here the CDR3 reads CASSLGTSGYNEQFF. The DNA of the CDR3 is TGTGCCAGCAGCTTGGGGACTAGCGGGTACAATGAGCAGTTCTTC.

The V call is TRBV7-2, the J call TRBJ2-3; D not resolved. The CDR3 is made up of 13 amino acids. Trimming shortened V by 3 bases and J by 2 bases, and 6 bases separated the two germline ends. CDR1 is SGHTA, CDR2 FQGNSA, per germline. The CDR3 spells CASSFGTTDTQYF. In DNA, the CDR3 is TGTGCCAGCAGCTTTGGCACCACAGATACGCAGTATTTT.